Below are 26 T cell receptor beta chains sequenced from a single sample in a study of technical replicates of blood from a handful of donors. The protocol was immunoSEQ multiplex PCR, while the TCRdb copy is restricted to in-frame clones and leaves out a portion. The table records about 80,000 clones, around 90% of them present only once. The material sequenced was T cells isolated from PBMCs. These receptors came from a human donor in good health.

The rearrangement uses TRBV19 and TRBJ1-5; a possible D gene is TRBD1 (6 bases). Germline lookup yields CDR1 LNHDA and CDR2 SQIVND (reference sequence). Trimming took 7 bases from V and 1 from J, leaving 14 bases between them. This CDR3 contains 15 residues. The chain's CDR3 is CASIPSGTSNQPQHF. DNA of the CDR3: TGTGCCAGTATACCCTCCGGGACAAGCAATCAGCCCCAGCATTTT. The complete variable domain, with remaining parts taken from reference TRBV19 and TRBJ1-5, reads DGGITQSPKYLFRKEGQNVTLSCEQNLNHDAMYWYRQDPGQGLRLIYYSQIVNDFQKGDIAEGYSVSREKKESFPLTVTSAQKNPTAFYLCASIPSGTSNQPQHFGDGTRLSIL.

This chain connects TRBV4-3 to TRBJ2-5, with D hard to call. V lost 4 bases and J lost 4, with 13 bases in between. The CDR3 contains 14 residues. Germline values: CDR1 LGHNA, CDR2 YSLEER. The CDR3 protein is CASSPSWAGETQYF. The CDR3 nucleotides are TGCGCCAGCAGCCCCTCTTGGGCAGGAGAGACCCAGTACTTC.

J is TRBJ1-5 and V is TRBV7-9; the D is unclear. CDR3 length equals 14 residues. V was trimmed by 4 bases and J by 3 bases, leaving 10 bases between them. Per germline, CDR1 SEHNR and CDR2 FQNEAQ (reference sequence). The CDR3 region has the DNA TGTGCCAGCAGCTCGAACAAAATCAATCAGCCCCAGCATTTT. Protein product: CASSSNKINQPQHF.

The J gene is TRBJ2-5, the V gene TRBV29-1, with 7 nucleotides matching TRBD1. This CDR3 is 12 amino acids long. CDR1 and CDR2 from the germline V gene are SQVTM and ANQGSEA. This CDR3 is CSSKGAEETQYF. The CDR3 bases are TGCAGTTCTAAGGGGGCTGAAGAGACCCAGTACTTC. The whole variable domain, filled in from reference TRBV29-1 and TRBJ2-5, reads SAVISQKPSRDICQRGTSLTIQCQVDSQVTMMFWYRQQPGQSLTLIATANQGSEATYESGFVIDKFPISRPNLTFSTLTVSNMSPEDSSIYLCSSKGAEETQYFGPGTRLLVL.

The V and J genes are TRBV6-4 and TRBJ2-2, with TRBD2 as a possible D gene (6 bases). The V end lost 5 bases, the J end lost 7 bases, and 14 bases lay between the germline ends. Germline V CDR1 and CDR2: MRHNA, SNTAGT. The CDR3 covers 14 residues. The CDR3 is CASSPHWGDGELFF. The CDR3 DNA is TGTGCCAGCAGTCCCCATTGGGGGGACGGGGAGCTGTTTTTT.

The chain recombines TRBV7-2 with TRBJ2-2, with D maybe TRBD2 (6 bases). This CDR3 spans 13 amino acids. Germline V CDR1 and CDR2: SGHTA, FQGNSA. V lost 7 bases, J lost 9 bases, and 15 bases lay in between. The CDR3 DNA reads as TGTGCCAGCATGTGGGGCGGGATCAGGGAGCTGTTTTTT. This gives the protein CASMWGGIRELFF.

CDR3 region: CASSVDLSGWKQYF. The CDR3 nucleotides are TGTGCCAGCAGCGTGGACCTCTCAGGGTGGAAGCAGTATTTT. The gene calls are TRBV9 and TRBJ2-3; possibly TRBD1 for D (5 bases). The CDR3 is made up of 14 amino acids. With 2 bases removed from V and 11 bases from J, the gap between germline ends came to 18 bases. From germline, CDR1 is SGDLS and CDR2 YYNGEE.

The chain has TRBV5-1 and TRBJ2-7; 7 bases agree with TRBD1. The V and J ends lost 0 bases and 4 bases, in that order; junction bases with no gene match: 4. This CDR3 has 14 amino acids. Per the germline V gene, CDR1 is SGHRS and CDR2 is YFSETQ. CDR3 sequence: CASSLVGQKYEQYF. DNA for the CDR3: TGCGCCAGCAGCTTGGTGGGACAGAAGTACGAGCAGTACTTC.

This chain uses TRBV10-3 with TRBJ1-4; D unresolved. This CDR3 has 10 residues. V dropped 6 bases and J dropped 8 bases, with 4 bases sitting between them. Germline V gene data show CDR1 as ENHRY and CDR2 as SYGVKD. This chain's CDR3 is CAIRTEKLFF. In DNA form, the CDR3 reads TGTGCCATCAGGACAGAAAAACTGTTTTTT.

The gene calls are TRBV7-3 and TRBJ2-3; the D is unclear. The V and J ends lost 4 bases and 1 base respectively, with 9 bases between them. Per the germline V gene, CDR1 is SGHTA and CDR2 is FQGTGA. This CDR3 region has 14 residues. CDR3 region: CASSSYIGTDTQYF. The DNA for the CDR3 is TGTGCCAGCAGCTCCTATATTGGCACAGATACGCAGTATTTT.

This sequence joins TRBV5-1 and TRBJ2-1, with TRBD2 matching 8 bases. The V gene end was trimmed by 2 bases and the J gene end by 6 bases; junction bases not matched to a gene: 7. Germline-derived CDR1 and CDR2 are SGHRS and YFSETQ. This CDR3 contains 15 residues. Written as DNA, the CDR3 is TGCGCCAGCAGCTTCCAAGCGGGAGTTCGCAATGAGCAGTTCTTC. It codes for CASSFQAGVRNEQFF.

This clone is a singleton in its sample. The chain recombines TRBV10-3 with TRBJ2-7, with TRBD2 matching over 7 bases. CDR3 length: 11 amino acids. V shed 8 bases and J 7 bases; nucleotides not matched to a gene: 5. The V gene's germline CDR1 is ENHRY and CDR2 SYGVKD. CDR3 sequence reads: CAISGGGEQYF. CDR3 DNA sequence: TGTGCCATCTCAGGCGGGGGAGAGCAGTACTTC.

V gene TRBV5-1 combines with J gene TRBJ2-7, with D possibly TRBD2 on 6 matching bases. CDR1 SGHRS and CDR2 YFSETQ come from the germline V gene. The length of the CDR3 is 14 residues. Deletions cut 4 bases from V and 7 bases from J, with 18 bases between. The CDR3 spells CASSAPGDYKEQYF. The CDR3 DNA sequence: TGCGCCAGCAGCGCGCCGGGAGATTATAAGGAGCAGTACTTC.

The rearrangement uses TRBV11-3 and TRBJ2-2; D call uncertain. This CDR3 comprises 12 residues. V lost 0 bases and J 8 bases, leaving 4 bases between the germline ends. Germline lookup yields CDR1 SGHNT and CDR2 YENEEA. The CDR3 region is CASSLDRGELFF. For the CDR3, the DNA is TGTGCCAGCAGCTTAGACAGGGGGGAGCTGTTTTTT.

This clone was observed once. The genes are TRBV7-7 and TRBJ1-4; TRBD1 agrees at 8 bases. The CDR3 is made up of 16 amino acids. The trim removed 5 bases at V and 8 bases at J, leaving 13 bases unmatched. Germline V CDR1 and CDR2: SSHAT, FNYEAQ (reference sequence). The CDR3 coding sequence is TGTGCCAGCAGCCCAGAACCGACAGGGGCAAGGGAAAAACTGTTTTTT. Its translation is CASSPEPTGAREKLFF.

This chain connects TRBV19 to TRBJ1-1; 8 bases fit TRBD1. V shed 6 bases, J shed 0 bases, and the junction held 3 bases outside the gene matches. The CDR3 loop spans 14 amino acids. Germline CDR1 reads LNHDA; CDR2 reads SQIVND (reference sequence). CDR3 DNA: TGTGCCAGTAGCGCACAGGGGGTGAACACTGAAGCTTTCTTT. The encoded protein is CASSAQGVNTEAFF. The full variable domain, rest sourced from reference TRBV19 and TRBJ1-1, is DGGITQSPKYLFRKEGQNVTLSCEQNLNHDAMYWYRQDPGQGLRLIYYSQIVNDFQKGDIAEGYSVSREKKESFPLTVTSAQKNPTAFYLCASSAQGVNTEAFFGQGTRLTVV.

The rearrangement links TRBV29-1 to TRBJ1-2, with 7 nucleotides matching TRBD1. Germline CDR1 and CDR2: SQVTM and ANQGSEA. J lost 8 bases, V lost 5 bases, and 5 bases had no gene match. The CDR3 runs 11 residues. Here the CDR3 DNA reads TGCAGCGTTTGGGACAGTCAGGGCTACACCTTC. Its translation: CSVWDSQGYTF.

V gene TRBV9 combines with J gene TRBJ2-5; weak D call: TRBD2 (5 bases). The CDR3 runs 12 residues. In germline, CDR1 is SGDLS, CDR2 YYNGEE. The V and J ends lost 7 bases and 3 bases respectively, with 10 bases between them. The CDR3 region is CASRGTEETQYF. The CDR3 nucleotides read TGTGCCAGCCGGGGTACGGAAGAGACCCAGTACTTC.

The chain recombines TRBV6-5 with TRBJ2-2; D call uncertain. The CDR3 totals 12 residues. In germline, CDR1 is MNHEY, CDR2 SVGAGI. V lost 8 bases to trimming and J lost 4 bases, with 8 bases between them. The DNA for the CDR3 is TGTGCCAGCCGGTGGGCCACCGGGGAGCTGTTTTTT. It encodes CASRWATGELFF.

The chain's CDR3 is CASSPGDGGLLAPYNEQFF. The DNA for the CDR3 is TGTGCCAGCAGCCCGGGGGATGGCGGCTTACTAGCGCCTTACAATGAGCAGTTCTTC. The V call is TRBV7-9, the J call TRBJ2-1; the match to TRBD2 covers 7 bases. Losses at the gene ends were 5 bases for V and 4 bases for J; bases not matched to a gene: 20. The CDR3 sequence is 19 residues long. Germline-derived CDR1 and CDR2 are SEHNR and FQNEAQ (reference sequence).

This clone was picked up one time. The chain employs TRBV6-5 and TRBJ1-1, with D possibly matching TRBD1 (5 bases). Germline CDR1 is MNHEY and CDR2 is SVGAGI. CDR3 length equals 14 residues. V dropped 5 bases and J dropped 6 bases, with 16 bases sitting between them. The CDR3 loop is CASSRDFFQPEAFF. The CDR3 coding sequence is TGTGCCAGCAGTAGGGACTTCTTCCAACCTGAAGCTTTCTTT.

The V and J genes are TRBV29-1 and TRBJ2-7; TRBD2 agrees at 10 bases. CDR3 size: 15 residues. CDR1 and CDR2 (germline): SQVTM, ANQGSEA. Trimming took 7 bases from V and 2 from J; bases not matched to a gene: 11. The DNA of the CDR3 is TGCAGCGGCGGGGTTCGGAGCGGGAGGGCCTACGAGCAGTACTTC. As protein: CSGGVRSGRAYEQYF.

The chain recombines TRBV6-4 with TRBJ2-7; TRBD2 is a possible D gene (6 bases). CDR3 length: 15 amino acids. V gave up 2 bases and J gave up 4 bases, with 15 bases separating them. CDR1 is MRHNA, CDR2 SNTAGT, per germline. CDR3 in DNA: TGTGCCAGCAGTGACGAACCCGGGAGCATTTACGAGCAGTACTTC. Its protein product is CASSDEPGSIYEQYF.

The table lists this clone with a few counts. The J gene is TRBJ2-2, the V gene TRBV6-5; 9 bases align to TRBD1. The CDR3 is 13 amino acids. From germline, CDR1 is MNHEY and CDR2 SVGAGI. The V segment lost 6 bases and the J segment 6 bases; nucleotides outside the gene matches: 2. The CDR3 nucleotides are TGTGCCAGCAGACAGGGGGCGGCCGGGGAGCTGTTTTTT. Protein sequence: CASRQGAAGELFF.

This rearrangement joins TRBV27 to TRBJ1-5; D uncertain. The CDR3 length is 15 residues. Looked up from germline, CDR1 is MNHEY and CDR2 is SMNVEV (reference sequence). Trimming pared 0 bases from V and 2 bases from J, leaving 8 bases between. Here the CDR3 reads CASSLSRQGNQPQHF. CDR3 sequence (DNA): TGTGCCAGCAGTTTATCTCGGCAGGGCAATCAGCCCCAGCATTTT.

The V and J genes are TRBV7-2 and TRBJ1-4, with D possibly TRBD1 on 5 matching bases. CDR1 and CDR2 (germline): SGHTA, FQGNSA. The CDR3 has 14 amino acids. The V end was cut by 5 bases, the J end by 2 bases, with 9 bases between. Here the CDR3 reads CASSPGSTNEKLFF. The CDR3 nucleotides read TGTGCCAGCAGCCCAGGGTCCACTAATGAAAAACTGTTTTTT.